This TCR beta chain derives from a study of T cell changes during pregnancy in multiple sclerosis. Profiling relied on immunoSEQ multiplex PCR, and the TCRdb table lists in-frame clones only, not all of them. This table has 30,000 to 35,000 clones, roughly nine tenths appearing once. The origin of this receptor is a female donor with multiple sclerosis, enrolled in a pregnancy study. The sequenced sample was CD8+ T cells from peripheral blood mononuclear cells, obtained after pregnancy.

This CDR3 is CASSLASGGISSYNEQFF. The CDR3 DNA follows: TGTGCCAGCAGCTTAGCTAGCGGGGGGATTAGCTCCTACAATGAGCAGTTCTTC. V is TRBV11-2 and J is TRBJ2-1, with 11 bases fitting TRBD2. The CDR3 covers 18 residues. CDR1 and CDR2 from the germline V gene are SGHAT and FQNNGV. Trimming cost V 1 base and J 0 bases; bases outside gene matches: 5.